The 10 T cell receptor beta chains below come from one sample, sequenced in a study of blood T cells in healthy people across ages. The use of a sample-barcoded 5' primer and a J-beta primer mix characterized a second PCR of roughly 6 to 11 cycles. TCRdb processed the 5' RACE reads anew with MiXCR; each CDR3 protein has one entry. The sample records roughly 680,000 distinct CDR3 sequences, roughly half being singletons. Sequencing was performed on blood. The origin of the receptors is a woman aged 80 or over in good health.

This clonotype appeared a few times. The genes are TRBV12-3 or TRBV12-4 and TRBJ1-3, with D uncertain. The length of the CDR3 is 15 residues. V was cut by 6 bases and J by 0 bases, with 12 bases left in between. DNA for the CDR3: TGTGCCAGCAGGTCTGGACGGAACTCTGGAAACACCATATATTTT. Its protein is CASRSGRNSGNTIYF.

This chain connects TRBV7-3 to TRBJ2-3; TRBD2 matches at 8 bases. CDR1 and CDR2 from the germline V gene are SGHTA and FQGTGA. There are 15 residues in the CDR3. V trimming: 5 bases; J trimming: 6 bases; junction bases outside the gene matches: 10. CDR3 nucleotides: TGTGCCAGCAGCCCCCCCGGTAGCGGGGCGGATACGCAGTATTTT. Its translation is CASSPPGSGADTQYF. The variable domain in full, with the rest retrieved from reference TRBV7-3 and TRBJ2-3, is GAGVSQTPSNKVTEKGKYVELRCDPISGHTALYWYRQSLGQGPEFLIYFQGTGAADDSGLPNDRFFAVRPEGSVSTLKIQRTERGDSAVYLCASSPPGSGADTQYFGPGTRLTVL.

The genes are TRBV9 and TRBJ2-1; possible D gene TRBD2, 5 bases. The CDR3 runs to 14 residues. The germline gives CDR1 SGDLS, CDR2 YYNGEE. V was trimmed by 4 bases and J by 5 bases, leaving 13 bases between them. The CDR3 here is CASSPYLRDNEQFF. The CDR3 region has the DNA TGTGCCAGCAGCCCCTATTTGAGGGACAATGAGCAGTTCTTC. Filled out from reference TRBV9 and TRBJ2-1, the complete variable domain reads DSGVTQTPKHLITATGQRVTLRCSPRSGDLSVYWYQQSLDQGLQFLIQYYNGEERAKGNILERFSAQQFPDLHSELNLSSLELGDSALYFCASSPYLRDNEQFFGPGTRLTVL.

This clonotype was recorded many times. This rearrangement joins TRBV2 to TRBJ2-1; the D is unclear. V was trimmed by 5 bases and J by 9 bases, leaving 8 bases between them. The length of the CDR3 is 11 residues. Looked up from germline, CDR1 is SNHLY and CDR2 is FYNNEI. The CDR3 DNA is TGTGCCAGCAGTCGTAATAGTGAGCAGTTCTTC. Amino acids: CASSRNSEQFF.

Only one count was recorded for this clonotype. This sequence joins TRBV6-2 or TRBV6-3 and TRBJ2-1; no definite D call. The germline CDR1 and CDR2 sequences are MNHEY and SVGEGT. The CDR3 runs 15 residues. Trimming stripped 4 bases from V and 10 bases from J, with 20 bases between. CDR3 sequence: CASSSSRSFSYEQFF. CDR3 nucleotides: TGTGCCAGCAGTTCCTCCCGGAGTTTCTCCTACGAGCAGTTCTTC.

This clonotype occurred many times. The chain's CDR3 is CASSSAYGYTF. As DNA, the CDR3 is TGTGCCAGCAGTTCGGCCTATGGCTACACCTTC. J is TRBJ1-2 and V is TRBV28, with no clear D. This CDR3 region has 11 residues. Trimming removed 4 bases at V and 4 bases at J, with 4 bases between. Germline V gene lookup returns CDR1 MDHEN and CDR2 SYDVKM.

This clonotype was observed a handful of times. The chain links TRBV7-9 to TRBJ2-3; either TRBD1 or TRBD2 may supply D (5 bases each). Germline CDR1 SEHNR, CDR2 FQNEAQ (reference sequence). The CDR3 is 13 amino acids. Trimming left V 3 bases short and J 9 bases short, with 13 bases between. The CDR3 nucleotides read TGTGCCAGCAGCTTGGGAGCTGCAGGGACGCAGTATTTT. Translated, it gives CASSLGAAGTQYF.

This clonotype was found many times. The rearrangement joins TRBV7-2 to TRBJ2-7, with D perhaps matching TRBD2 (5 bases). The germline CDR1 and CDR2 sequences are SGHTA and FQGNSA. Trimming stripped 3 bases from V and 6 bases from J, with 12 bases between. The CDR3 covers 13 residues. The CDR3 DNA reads TGTGCCAGCAGCTTTACTCGGGATAGCGAGCAGTACTTC. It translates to CASSFTRDSEQYF.

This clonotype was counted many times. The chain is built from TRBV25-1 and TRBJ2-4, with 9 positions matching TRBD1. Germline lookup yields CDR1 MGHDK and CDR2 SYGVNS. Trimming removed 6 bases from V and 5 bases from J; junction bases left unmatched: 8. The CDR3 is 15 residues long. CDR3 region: CASSGTGGPQNIQYF. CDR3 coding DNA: TGTGCCAGCAGCGGAACAGGGGGCCCCCAAAACATTCAGTACTTC.

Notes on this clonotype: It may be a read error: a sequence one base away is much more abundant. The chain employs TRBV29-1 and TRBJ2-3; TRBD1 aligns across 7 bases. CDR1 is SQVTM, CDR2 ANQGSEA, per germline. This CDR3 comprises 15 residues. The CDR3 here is CSVKDRKFSIDTQYF. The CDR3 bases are TGCAGCGTTAAGGACAGGAAATTCAGCATAGATACGCAGTATTTT.